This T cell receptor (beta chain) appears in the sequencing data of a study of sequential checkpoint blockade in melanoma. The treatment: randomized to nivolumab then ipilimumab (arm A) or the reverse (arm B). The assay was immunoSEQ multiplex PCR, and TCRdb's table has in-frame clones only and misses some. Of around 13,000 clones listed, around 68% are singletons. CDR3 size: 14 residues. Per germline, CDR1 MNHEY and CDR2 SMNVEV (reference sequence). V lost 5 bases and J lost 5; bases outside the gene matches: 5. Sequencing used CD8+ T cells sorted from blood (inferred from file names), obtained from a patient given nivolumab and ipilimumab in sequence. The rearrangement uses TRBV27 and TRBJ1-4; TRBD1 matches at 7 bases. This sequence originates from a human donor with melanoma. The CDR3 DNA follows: TGTGCCAGCAGTCCACGGACAGGAAATGAAAAACTGTTTTTT. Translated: CASSPRTGNEKLFF.